The sequence of this T cell receptor (beta chain) was determined in a study of blood T cell repertoires in COVID-19. The overall study: Collection of acute and convalescent COVID-19 samples took place in the United States, Italy and Spain. PBMCs, B-cell-depleted T cells, or T cells provided the cDNA or gDNA that made up the material.

Living in 24 US areas, the participants were between roughly 18 and 89 years of age. Cohort placement rested on clinical history that participants reported themselves. The method was immunoSEQ multiplex PCR; TCRdb's version includes in-frame clones alone and lacks a portion of them. The sample lists about 200,000 clones; roughly 83% were seen once. CDR1 and CDR2 (germline): SGHDT, YYEEEE. V was clipped by 4 bases and J by 0 bases; unmatched bases: 8. This CDR3 comprises 16 residues. The sample taken for sequencing was PBMCs or T cells enriched from blood (not recorded which). The clonotype comes from a man aged 35 to 55 with acute COVID-19. V is TRBV5-6 and J is TRBJ1-2; the match to TRBD1 covers 8 bases. Written as DNA, the CDR3 is TGTGCCAGCAGCGAGCTAGACAGGGGAGCTAACTATGGCTACACCTTC. Encoded protein: CASSELDRGANYGYTF.